The subject of this entry is one TCR beta chain. With UMIs, 5'RACE template switching was used to make TCR beta cDNA. From its re-call of the 5' RACE reads, TCRdb lists each CDR3 protein once, without DNA. This repertoire comprises roughly 180,000 distinct CDR3 sequences; its ten largest clones make up 20%. The data belong to a study of T cells expressing NK-cell markers. Across the study: Sorted CD3+CD56+NKG2C+, CD3+CD56+NKG2C- and CD3+CD56-NKG2C+ T-cell subsets were beta-chain profiled.

The clonotype comes from a man between 18 and 69 years old in good health. Sequencing was performed on blood T cells: a sorted CD56 or NKG2C T cell subset, CD4+ or CD8+ T cells, or bulk PBMC T cells (not recorded which).

The CDR3 loop is CASSLGLGGLAGELFF. J is TRBJ2-2 and V is TRBV11-2; the D call from TCRdb, TRBD1, cannot be confirmed without DNA. Germline V gene lookup returns CDR1 SGHAT and CDR2 FQNNGV. CDR3 length: 16 residues.